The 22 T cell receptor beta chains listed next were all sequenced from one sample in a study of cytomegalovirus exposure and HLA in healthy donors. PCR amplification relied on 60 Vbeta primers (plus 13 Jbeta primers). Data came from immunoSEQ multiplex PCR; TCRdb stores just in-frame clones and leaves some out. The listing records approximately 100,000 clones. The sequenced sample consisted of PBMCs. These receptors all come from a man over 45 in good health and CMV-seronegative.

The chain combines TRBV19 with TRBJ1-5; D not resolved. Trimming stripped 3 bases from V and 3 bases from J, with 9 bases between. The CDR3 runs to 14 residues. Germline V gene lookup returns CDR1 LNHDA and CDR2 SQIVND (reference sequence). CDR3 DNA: TGTGCCAGTAGTATCCGGGATTTCAATCAGCCCCAGCATTTT. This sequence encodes CASSIRDFNQPQHF.

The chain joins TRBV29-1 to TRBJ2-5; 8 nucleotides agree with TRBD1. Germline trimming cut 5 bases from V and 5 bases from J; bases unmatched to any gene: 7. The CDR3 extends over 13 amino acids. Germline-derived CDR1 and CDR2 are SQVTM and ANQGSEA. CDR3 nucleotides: TGCAGCGTTTCGACAGGGGCAGGGGAGACCCAGTACTTC. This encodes CSVSTGAGETQYF.

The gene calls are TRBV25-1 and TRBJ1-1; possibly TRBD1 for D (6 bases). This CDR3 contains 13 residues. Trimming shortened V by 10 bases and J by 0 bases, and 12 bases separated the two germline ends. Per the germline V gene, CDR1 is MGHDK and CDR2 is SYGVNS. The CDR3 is CATGTSMNTEAFF. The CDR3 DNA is TGTGCCACCGGGACATCTATGAACACTGAAGCTTTCTTT.

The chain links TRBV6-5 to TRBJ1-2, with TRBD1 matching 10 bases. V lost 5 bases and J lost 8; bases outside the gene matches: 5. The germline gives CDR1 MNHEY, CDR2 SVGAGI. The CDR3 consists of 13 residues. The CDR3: CASSVGTGVGYTF. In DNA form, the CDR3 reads TGTGCCAGCAGTGTCGGGACAGGGGTCGGCTACACCTTC.

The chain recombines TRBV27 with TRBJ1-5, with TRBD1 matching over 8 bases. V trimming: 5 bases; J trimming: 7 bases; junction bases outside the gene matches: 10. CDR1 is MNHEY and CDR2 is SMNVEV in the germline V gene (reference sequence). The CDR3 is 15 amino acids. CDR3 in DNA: TGTGCCAGCAGTCCCCTGGACAGGGTACGGCAGCCCCAGCATTTT. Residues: CASSPLDRVRQPQHF.

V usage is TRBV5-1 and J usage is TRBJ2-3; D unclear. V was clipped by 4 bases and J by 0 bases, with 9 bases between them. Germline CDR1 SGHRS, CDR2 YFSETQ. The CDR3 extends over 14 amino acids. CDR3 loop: CASSPYSSTDTQYF. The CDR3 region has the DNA TGCGCCAGCAGCCCCTATTCTAGCACAGATACGCAGTATTTT.

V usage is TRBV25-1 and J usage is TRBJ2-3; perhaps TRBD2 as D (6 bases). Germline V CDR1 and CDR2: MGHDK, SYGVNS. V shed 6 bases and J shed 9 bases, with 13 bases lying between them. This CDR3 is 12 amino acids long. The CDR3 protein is CASRGDSGTQYF. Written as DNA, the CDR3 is TGTGCCAGCAGGGGGGACTCTGGAACGCAGTATTTT.

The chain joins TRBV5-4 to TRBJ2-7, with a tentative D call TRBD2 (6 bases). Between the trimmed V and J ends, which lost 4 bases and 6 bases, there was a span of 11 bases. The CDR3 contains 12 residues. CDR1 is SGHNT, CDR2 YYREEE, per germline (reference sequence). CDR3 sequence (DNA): TGTGCCAGCAGCCCCGCGGGGAGCGAGCAGTACTTC. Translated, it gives CASSPAGSEQYF.

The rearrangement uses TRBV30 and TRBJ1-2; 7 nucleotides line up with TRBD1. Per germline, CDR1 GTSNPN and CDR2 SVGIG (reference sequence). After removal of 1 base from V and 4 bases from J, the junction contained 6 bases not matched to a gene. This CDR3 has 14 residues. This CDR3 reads CAWSETPGGYGYTF. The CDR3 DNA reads TGTGCCTGGAGTGAAACACCAGGGGGCTATGGCTACACCTTC. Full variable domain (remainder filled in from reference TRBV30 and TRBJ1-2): SQTIHQWPATLVQPVGSPLSLECTVEGTSNPNLYWYRQAAGRGLQLLFYSVGIGQISSEVPQNLSASRPQDRQFILSSKKLLLSDSGFYLCAWSETPGGYGYTFGSGTRLTVV.

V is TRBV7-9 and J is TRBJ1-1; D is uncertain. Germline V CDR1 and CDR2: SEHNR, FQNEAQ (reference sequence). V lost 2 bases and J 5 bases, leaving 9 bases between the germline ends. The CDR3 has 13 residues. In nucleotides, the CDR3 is TGTGCCAGCAGCTTAAGCAGAGCGACTGAAGCTTTCTTT. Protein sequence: CASSLSRATEAFF.

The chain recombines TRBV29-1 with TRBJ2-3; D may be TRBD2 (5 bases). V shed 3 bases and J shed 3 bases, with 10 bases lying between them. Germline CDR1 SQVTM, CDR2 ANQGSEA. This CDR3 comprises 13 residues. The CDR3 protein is CSVEASRTDTQYF. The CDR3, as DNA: TGCAGCGTTGAGGCTAGCAGAACAGATACGCAGTATTTT.

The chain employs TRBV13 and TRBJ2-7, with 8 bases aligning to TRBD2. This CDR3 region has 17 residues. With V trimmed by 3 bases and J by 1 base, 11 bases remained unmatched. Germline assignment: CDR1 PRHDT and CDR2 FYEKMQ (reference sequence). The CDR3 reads CASSLFPLAGGSYEQYF. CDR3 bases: TGTGCCAGCAGCTTGTTCCCTTTGGCGGGAGGTTCCTACGAGCAGTACTTC.

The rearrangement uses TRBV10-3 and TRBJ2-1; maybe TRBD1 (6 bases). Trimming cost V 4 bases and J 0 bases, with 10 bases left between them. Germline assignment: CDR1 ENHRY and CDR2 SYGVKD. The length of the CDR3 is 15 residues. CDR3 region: CAISATGSSYNEQFF. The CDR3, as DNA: TGTGCCATCAGTGCGACAGGTAGCTCCTACAATGAGCAGTTCTTC.

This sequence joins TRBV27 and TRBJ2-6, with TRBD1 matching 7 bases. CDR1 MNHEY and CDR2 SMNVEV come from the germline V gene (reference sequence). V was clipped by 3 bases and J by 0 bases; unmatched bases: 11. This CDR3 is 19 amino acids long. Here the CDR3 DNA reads TGTGCCAGCAGTTTCACGACAGGGTCTCGGCCCTCTGGGGCCAACGTCCTGACTTTC. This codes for CASSFTTGSRPSGANVLTF.

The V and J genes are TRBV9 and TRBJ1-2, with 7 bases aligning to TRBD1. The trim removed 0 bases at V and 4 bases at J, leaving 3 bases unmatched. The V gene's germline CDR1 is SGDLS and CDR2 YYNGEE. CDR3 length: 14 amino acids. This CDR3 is CASSVAGGSYGYTF. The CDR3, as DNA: TGTGCCAGCAGCGTAGCAGGGGGAAGCTATGGCTACACCTTC.

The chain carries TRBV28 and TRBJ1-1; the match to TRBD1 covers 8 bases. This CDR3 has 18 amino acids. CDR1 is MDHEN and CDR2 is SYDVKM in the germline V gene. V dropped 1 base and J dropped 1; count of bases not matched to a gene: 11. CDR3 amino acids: CASSLSGGDNMRNTEAFF. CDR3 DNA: TGTGCCAGCAGTTTATCAGGGGGCGATAACATGAGGAACACTGAAGCTTTCTTT.

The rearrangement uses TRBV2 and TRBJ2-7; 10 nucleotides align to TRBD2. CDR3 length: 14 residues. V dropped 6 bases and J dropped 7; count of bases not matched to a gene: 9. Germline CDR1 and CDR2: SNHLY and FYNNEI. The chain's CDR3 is CASRDLAGAQEQYF. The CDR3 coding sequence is TGTGCCAGCAGGGATCTAGCGGGAGCTCAAGAGCAGTACTTC.

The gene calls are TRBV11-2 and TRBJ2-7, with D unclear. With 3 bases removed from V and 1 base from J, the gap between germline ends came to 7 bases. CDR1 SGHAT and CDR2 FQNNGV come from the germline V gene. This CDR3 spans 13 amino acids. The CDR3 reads CASSFGTSYEQYF. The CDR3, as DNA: TGTGCCAGCAGCTTTGGCACATCCTACGAGCAGTACTTC.

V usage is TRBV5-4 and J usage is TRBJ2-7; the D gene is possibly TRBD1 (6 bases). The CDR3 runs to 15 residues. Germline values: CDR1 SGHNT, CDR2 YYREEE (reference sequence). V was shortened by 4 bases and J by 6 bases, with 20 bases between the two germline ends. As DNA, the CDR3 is TGTGCCAGCAGCGACGCGCGCTCAGGGGCGGTCGAGCAGTACTTC. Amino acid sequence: CASSDARSGAVEQYF.

CDR3 DNA: TGTGCCAGCTCACCACCGGGACAGGGGGCCACTGAAGCTTTCTTT. This encodes CASSPPGQGATEAFF. The J gene is TRBJ1-1, the V gene TRBV18; 12 nucleotides match TRBD1. The CDR3 extends over 15 amino acids. J gave up 4 bases and V 0 bases, and 0 bases lay outside the gene matches. CDR1 KGHSH and CDR2 LQKENI come from the germline V gene.

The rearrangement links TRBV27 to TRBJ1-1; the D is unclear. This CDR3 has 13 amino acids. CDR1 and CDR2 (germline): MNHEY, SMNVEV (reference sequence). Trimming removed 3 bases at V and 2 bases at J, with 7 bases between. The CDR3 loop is CASSLAQNTEAFF. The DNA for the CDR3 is TGTGCCAGCAGTTTGGCACAAAACACTGAAGCTTTCTTT.

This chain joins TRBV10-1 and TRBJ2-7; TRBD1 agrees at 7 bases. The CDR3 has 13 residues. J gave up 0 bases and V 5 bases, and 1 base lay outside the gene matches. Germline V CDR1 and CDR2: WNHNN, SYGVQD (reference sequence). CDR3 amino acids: CASSRDSSYEQYF. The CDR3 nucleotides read TGCGCCAGCAGTCGGGACAGCTCCTACGAGCAGTACTTC.